The 27 T cell receptor beta chains in this list originate from one sample, sequenced in a study of cytotoxic CD8 clonotypes in ibrutinib-treated CLL. The protocol was immunoSEQ multiplex PCR, while the TCRdb copy is restricted to in-frame clones and leaves out a portion. Of hundreds of thousands of clones listed, roughly 70% are singletons. The sample was PBMCs, taken after 24 months of ibrutinib treatment. All receptors come from a human donor with chronic lymphocytic leukemia.

This clone showed up just a few times. The chain carries TRBV6-1 and TRBJ1-2; 7 positions match TRBD1. Trimming at V came to 3 bases and at J to 6 bases, leaving 7 bases not matched to a gene. The germline gives CDR1 MNHNS, CDR2 SASEGT. This CDR3 comprises 14 residues. Here the CDR3 DNA reads TGTGCCAGCAGTGATGGACAGGACCGCAATGGCTACACCTTC. It encodes CASSDGQDRNGYTF.

V usage is TRBV6-6 and J usage is TRBJ1-1; D is unclear. Trimming shortened V by 7 bases and J by 6 bases, and 9 bases separated the two germline ends. Germline V gene data show CDR1 as MNHNY and CDR2 as SVGAGI (reference sequence). The CDR3 is 11 residues long. CDR3 sequence reads: CASNRRSEAFF. The CDR3, as DNA: TGTGCCAGCAATAGGAGGTCTGAAGCTTTCTTT.

The rearrangement links TRBV29-1 to TRBJ1-4; 10 bases agree with TRBD1. This CDR3 is 13 amino acids long. Trimming cost V 6 bases and J 4 bases; bases outside gene matches: 2. Germline V lookup: CDR1 SQVTM, CDR2 ANQGSEA. The CDR3 region is CSVTGGFNEKLFF. The CDR3 DNA sequence: TGCAGCGTGACAGGGGGCTTTAATGAAAAACTGTTTTTT.

The rearrangement uses TRBV29-1 and TRBJ2-5; a possible D gene is TRBD1 (6 bases). CDR3 length equals 12 residues. V was pared by 5 bases and J by 4 bases, with 11 bases between. Germline V lookup: CDR1 SQVTM, CDR2 ANQGSEA. CDR3 coding DNA: TGCAGCGTTCTCTTAGGGGGAGAGACCCAGTACTTC. This codes for CSVLLGGETQYF.

The rearrangement links TRBV5-1 to TRBJ2-3; perhaps TRBD2 as D (6 bases). V shed 4 bases and J shed 5 bases, with 17 bases lying between them. This CDR3 is 15 amino acids long. CDR1 and CDR2 from the germline V gene are SGHRS and YFSETQ. The CDR3 nucleotides read TGCGCCAGCAGCGCCCTCGGGACTGAGGGAGATACGCAGTATTTT. Translation: CASSALGTEGDTQYF. Full variable domain (remainder filled in from reference TRBV5-1 and TRBJ2-3): KAGVTQTPRYLIKTRGQQVTLSCSPISGHRSVSWYQQTPGQGLQFLFEYFSETQRNKGNFPGRFSGRQFSNSRSEMNVSTLELGDSALYLCASSALGTEGDTQYFGPGTRLTVL.

The chain has TRBV5-1 and TRBJ2-7, with 8 bases that match TRBD1. Germline lookup yields CDR1 SGHRS and CDR2 YFSETQ. The CDR3 length is 14 residues. J gave up 2 bases and V 4 bases, and 5 bases lay outside the gene matches. This CDR3 reads CASSLGQAAYEQYF. The CDR3 bases are TGCGCCAGCAGCCTGGGACAGGCAGCCTACGAGCAGTACTTC.

The rearrangement links TRBV6-5 to TRBJ1-1, with D maybe TRBD1 (5 bases). Germline lookup yields CDR1 MNHEY and CDR2 SVGAGI. The V end lost 0 bases, the J end lost 6 bases, and 17 bases lay between the germline ends. The CDR3 runs to 16 residues. The CDR3 DNA sequence: TGTGCCAGCAGTTACTCGATAAGTCGACAGCGGGCTGAAGCTTTCTTT. Residues: CASSYSISRQRAEAFF.

The rearrangement joins TRBV9 to TRBJ2-3; a weak D match, TRBD2 (6 bases). Deletions cut 4 bases from V and 1 base from J, with 10 bases between. This CDR3 comprises 14 residues. Germline assignment: CDR1 SGDLS and CDR2 YYNGEE. The CDR3 is CASSRRGGTDTQYF. The CDR3 nucleotides are TGTGCCAGCAGCAGACGCGGGGGCACAGATACGCAGTATTTT.

The V call is TRBV9, the J call TRBJ2-7; 7 bases agree with TRBD2. V lost 4 bases, J lost 9 bases, and 13 bases stayed unmatched. This CDR3 is built from 14 residues. Germline CDR1 SGDLS, CDR2 YYNGEE. CDR3 in amino acids: CASSSTGTTERQYF. The CDR3 DNA reads TGTGCCAGCAGCTCAACCGGGACTACCGAAAGGCAGTACTTC.

The chain couples TRBV30 to TRBJ1-5; TRBD1 matches at 7 bases. The CDR3 runs 14 residues. CDR1 GTSNPN and CDR2 SVGIG come from the germline V gene (reference sequence). The V and J ends lost 5 bases and 2 bases, in that order; junction bases with no gene match: 6. The CDR3 DNA reads TGTGCCTGGGAACAGGGGAAGGGCAATCAGCCCCAGCATTTT. It specifies CAWEQGKGNQPQHF.

The J gene is TRBJ2-7, the V gene TRBV29-1; D ambiguous. The CDR3 sequence is 12 residues long. Trimming took 4 bases from V and 2 from J, leaving 9 bases between them. Looked up from germline, CDR1 is SQVTM and CDR2 is ANQGSEA. Written as DNA, the CDR3 is TGCAGCGTTGCACCGGGCCCCTACGAGCAGTACTTC. It yields the protein CSVAPGPYEQYF.

This clone was seen a handful of times. This sequence joins TRBV6-1 and TRBJ2-7, with D unresolved. This CDR3 is built from 17 residues. With 2 bases removed from V and 0 bases from J, the gap between germline ends came to 17 bases. The germline V gene has CDR1 MNHNS and CDR2 SASEGT. Written as DNA, the CDR3 is TGTGCCAGCAGTGAAACGGGTCAGACGGTGAGCTCCTACGAGCAGTACTTC. This gives the protein CASSETGQTVSSYEQYF.

This clone was counted a single time. The chain recombines TRBV5-1 with TRBJ2-3; no reliable D call. This CDR3 has 14 residues. Trimming shortened V by 4 bases and J by 5 bases, and 14 bases separated the two germline ends. Per the germline V gene, CDR1 is SGHRS and CDR2 is YFSETQ. The CDR3 reads CASSPGQVQDTQYF. CDR3 bases: TGCGCCAGCAGCCCCGGCCAGGTGCAAGATACGCAGTATTTT.

The chain joins TRBV19 to TRBJ1-4; a possible D gene is TRBD1 (5 bases). Trimming stripped 5 bases from V and 2 bases from J, with 12 bases between. This CDR3 comprises 15 residues. Germline CDR1 reads LNHDA; CDR2 reads SQIVND (reference sequence). CDR3 nucleotide sequence: TGTGCCAGTAGTCCGAAGGGACCCACTAATGAAAAACTGTTTTTT. Protein: CASSPKGPTNEKLFF.

The rearrangement joins TRBV6-5 to TRBJ2-3; 9 bases are a match to TRBD2. The CDR3 sequence is 15 residues long. Trimming took 5 bases from V and 2 from J; bases not matched to a gene: 5. Germline CDR1 reads MNHEY; CDR2 reads SVGAGI. The DNA for the CDR3 is TGTGCCAGCAGTATGCTAGCGGGATACACAGATACGCAGTATTTT. Its translation: CASSMLAGYTDTQYF.

V usage is TRBV5-1 and J usage is TRBJ1-5, with D tentatively TRBD1 (5 bases). Trimming took 0 bases from V and 2 from J, leaving 9 bases between them. There are 15 residues in the CDR3. In germline, CDR1 is SGHRS, CDR2 YFSETQ. The CDR3 bases are TGCGCCAGCAGCTTGGAAGGGGTTGGCAATCAGCCCCAGCATTTT. It is translated as CASSLEGVGNQPQHF.

The V gene is TRBV18, the J gene TRBJ2-1; 11 nucleotides agree with TRBD2. Unmatched junction bases numbered 13, after V lost 3 bases and J lost 6 bases. CDR3 length equals 18 residues. Germline V gives CDR1 KGHSH, CDR2 LQKENI. The CDR3 is CASSPQAPGLAGGNEQFF. DNA of the CDR3: TGTGCCAGCTCACCCCAAGCCCCAGGGCTAGCGGGAGGCAATGAGCAGTTCTTC.

The chain links TRBV30 to TRBJ2-3; no definite D call. V was cut by 5 bases and J by 2 bases, with 8 bases left in between. The CDR3 is made up of 12 amino acids. Per the germline V gene, CDR1 is GTSNPN and CDR2 is SVGIG (reference sequence). CDR3 nucleotide sequence: TGTGCCTGGCGTCCGGACACAGATACGCAGTATTTT. Translation gives CAWRPDTDTQYF.

V usage is TRBV5-8 and J usage is TRBJ2-2; no definite D call. The CDR3 is 14 amino acids. Trimming left V 0 bases short and J 3 bases short, with 6 bases between. Germline lookup yields CDR1 SGHTS and CDR2 YDEGEE. The chain's CDR3 is CASSLELYTGELFF. The CDR3 DNA follows: TGTGCCAGCAGCTTGGAACTGTACACCGGGGAGCTGTTTTTT.

The chain recombines TRBV18 with TRBJ2-5, with TRBD1 matching over 7 bases. The germline CDR1 and CDR2 sequences are KGHSH and LQKENI. V trimming: 3 bases; J trimming: 4 bases; junction bases outside the gene matches: 5. The CDR3 sequence is 14 residues long. CDR3 region: CASSPRQGTETQYF. CDR3 bases: TGTGCCAGCTCACCCCGACAGGGCACAGAGACCCAGTACTTC.

The chain links TRBV7-2 to TRBJ2-7; no definite D call. The CDR3 length is 14 residues. The V gene lost 3 bases and the J gene lost 4 bases, with 13 bases spanning the gap. Germline V gives CDR1 SGHTA, CDR2 FQGNSA. This CDR3 is CASSFSKMGYEQYF. CDR3 in DNA: TGTGCCAGCAGCTTTTCCAAAATGGGGTACGAGCAGTACTTC.

The J gene is TRBJ2-1, the V gene TRBV7-2; 8 bases fit TRBD2. Losses at the gene ends were 1 base for V and 7 bases for J; bases not matched to a gene: 6. The length of the CDR3 is 15 residues. Germline CDR1 is SGHTA and CDR2 is FQGNSA. CDR3: CASSLDGTRKNEQFF. The CDR3 nucleotides read TGTGCCAGCAGCTTAGACGGGACTAGAAAAAATGAGCAGTTCTTC.

Written as DNA, the CDR3 is TGTGCCAGCAGCTTGGTAGCGCGGGTTCTAGGCACCGGGGAGCTGTTTTTT. Protein: CASSLVARVLGTGELFF. The rearrangement joins TRBV5-6 to TRBJ2-2, with D maybe TRBD2 (5 bases). Germline CDR1 reads SGHDT; CDR2 reads YYEEEE. The V and J ends lost 0 bases and 4 bases respectively, with 16 bases between them. The CDR3 has 17 amino acids.

This chain links TRBV4-2 with TRBJ2-7, with D perhaps being TRBD1 or TRBD2 (5 bases each). The CDR3 is 16 residues long. In germline, CDR1 is LGHNA, CDR2 YNFKEQ. Deletions cut 1 base from V and 5 bases from J, with 18 bases between. In DNA form, the CDR3 reads TGTGCCAGCAGCCAAGTGGGGGAAGGGATAAACCACGAGCAGTACTTC. Protein product: CASSQVGEGINHEQYF.

The chain joins TRBV30 to TRBJ1-3; D is ambiguous. In germline, CDR1 is GTSNPN, CDR2 SVGIG (reference sequence). This CDR3 comprises 17 residues. The V end lost 5 bases, the J end lost 0 bases, and 20 bases lay between the germline ends. The DNA for the CDR3 is TGTGCCTGGTCTCCGGCGGTCAGTGGCGACTCTGGAAACACCATATATTTT. It is translated as CAWSPAVSGDSGNTIYF.

The V call is TRBV7-2, the J call TRBJ2-1, with a possible D match to TRBD2 (6 bases). CDR1 is SGHTA and CDR2 is FQGNSA in the germline V gene. The CDR3 has 13 residues. The V end was cut by 2 bases, the J end by 7 bases, with 9 bases between. The CDR3 nucleotides read TGTGCCAGCAGCTTACCACGGGGGAATGAGCAGTTCTTC. As protein: CASSLPRGNEQFF.

The chain links TRBV9 to TRBJ2-2; D gene ambiguous. V lost 0 bases to trimming and J lost 1 base, with 7 bases between them. The germline V gene encodes CDR1 SGDLS and CDR2 YYNGEE. The length of the CDR3 is 15 residues. The CDR3: CASSVAQVNTGELFF. CDR3 bases: TGTGCCAGCAGCGTAGCTCAGGTGAACACCGGGGAGCTGTTTTTT.